This T cell receptor (beta chain) emerged from a study of blood T cell dynamics during melanoma immunotherapy. Study details: Patients with metastatic melanoma got pembrolizumab or nivolumab-ipilimumab as first-line care.

Clones were read by immunoSEQ multiplex PCR, and TCRdb kept only the in-frame ones, dropping some. The data hold 4,000 to 5,000 clones, with approximately 97% observed a single time. Study observations and caveats: The most clonal sorted CD8+ subset, immune-effector cells, was closest to cell-free DNA CDR3 sequences.

Time point denoted: pre-treatment baseline. One draw preceded checkpoint blockade; another followed its first cycle at week 3. Concerning this clone: The antigen remains undetermined.

Germline assignment: CDR1 MNHEY and CDR2 SVGAGI. Trimming stripped 2 bases from V and 4 bases from J, with 9 bases between. The length of the CDR3 is 13 residues. The starting material was effector memory CD8+ T cells from blood, obtained from a patient treated with checkpoint blockade. J is TRBJ2-7 and V is TRBV6-5; D perhaps matches TRBD1 (6 bases). This TCR came from a human donor with melanoma. DNA of the CDR3: TGTGCCAGCAGTTACGGACAGACTTACGAGCAGTACTTC. Amino acid sequence: CASSYGQTYEQYF.